The clone carrying this T cell receptor (beta chain) was detected a few times. Its antigen is undetermined. With a J-beta primer mix and a sample-barcoded 5' primer, a second PCR ran about 7 to 12 cycles. Every cDNA was tagged by a template-switch adaptor with 12 random nucleotides. From the 5' RACE reads, TCRdb called clonotypes with MiXCR, one entry per CDR3 protein. The repertoire consists of 1.2 million to 1.5 million distinct CDR3 sequences, with approximately 40% occurring once and the leading ten covering roughly 7.9%. The germline V gene has CDR1 MNHNY and CDR2 SVGAGI (reference sequence). V lost 6 bases to trimming and J lost 7 bases; unmatched junction nucleotides: 8. CDR3 length: 16 residues. These data come from a study of blood T cells in healthy people across ages. Study as a whole: Template-switching capture recovered about one barcoded beta molecule per two T cells. Study conclusions and caveats: Changes seen in expanded clonotypes were possibly confounded by donor CMV status left unknown.

Every donor provided approximately 10 milliliters of peripheral blood. The TCR comes from a woman between 18 and 30 years old in good health. Sequences were obtained from blood. This chain joins TRBV6-6 and TRBJ2-1; 14 bases are shared with TRBD2. CDR3 amino acids: CASRIGTSGSWNEQFF. DNA for the CDR3: TGTGCCAGCAGGATCGGGACTAGCGGGAGTTGGAATGAGCAGTTCTTC.